The entry below describes one T cell receptor (beta chain). The target antigen is unknown. About 100 mL of blood, on average, came from one heparinised draw per donor. Once sorted, every population was more than 95% pure. V shed 5 bases, J shed 0 bases, and the junction held 5 bases outside the gene matches. CDR1 and CDR2 (germline): MRHNA, SNTAGT. The CDR3 runs 16 residues. The data belong to a study of beta chain features in type 1 diabetes. The investigators reverse transcribed all of the isolated RNA, so they sequenced expressed TCRB transcripts. The method was immunoSEQ multiplex PCR; TCRdb's version includes in-frame clones alone and lacks a portion of them. This table holds approximately 150,000 clones, 9% to 10% found once. Study-level findings and limits: VDJ junctions sequenced from type 1 diabetes patients showed fewer insertions and more deletions. PCR might show a preference for shorter templates, equally across patients and controls.

The origin of this receptor is a woman in her thirties or forties in good health. This chain connects TRBV6-4 to TRBJ2-1, with 9 bases fitting TRBD2. The sequencing input was central memory CD4+ T cells from blood. The CDR3 DNA sequence: TGTGCCAGCAGTTCTGGACTAGCGAGCTCCTACAATGAGCAGTTCTTC. Translation: CASSSGLASSYNEQFF.